These T cell receptor beta chains were read from a single sample in a study of regulatory T cells in long-lasting Graves disease. Each CDR3 protein is one row after TCRdb ran MiXCR on the multiplex PCR reads. The sample contains hundreds of thousands of distinct CDR3 sequences, roughly 17% of which appear only once. This sample was also put to use in a study of T cells in Graves' hyperthyroidism and ophthalmopathy.

The sequencing used peripheral blood mononuclear cells (PBMCs), collected at new diagnosis, from a patient treated with antithyroid drugs. These receptors were collected from a middle-aged man with Graves disease. Each CDR3 is given with its conserved first and last residue. Each record gives: J gene, clone size, D gene, V gene, CDR3 DNA, CDR3 protein. A D gene is named only where the DNA matches it firmly. For some rows the clone size is stated as once, few or many, or as a class when expanded; others skip it.

j_call: TRBJ1-2; clone_size: many; d_call: -; v_call: TRBV2; cdr3_nt: TGTGCCAGCAGGGACAGCCTAGTCTATGGCTACACCTTC; cdr3_aa: CASRDSLVYGYTF
j_call: TRBJ1-1; clone_size: -; d_call: -; v_call: TRBV29-1; cdr3_nt: TGCAGCGTTGAACCCAGGGTCTTATTCGAAGCTTTCTTT; cdr3_aa: CSVEPRVLFEAFF
j_call: TRBJ2-5; clone_size: -; d_call: -; v_call: TRBV11-1; cdr3_nt: TGTGCCAGCAGCCAAGGTCCGACCCAGTACTTC; cdr3_aa: CASSQGPTQYF
j_call: TRBJ2-1; clone_size: many; d_call: TRBD2; v_call: TRBV2; cdr3_nt: TGTGCCAGCATTGGGGGGACTAGGTTAAAGGATGAGCAGTTCTTC; cdr3_aa: CASIGGTRLKDEQFF
j_call: TRBJ2-1; clone_size: few; d_call: TRBD2; v_call: TRBV24-1; cdr3_nt: TGTGCCACATTGGGACTAGCGGGGCAAACCTACAATGAGCAGTTCTTC; cdr3_aa: CATLGLAGQTYNEQFF
j_call: TRBJ1-5; clone_size: few; d_call: TRBD1; v_call: TRBV19; cdr3_nt: TGTGCCAGTAAAAAGGGAACAGGGGCCTTTCAGCCCCAGCATTTT; cdr3_aa: CASKKGTGAFQPQHF
j_call: TRBJ2-3; clone_size: many; d_call: -; v_call: TRBV11-1; cdr3_nt: TGTGCCAGCAGCACCAGAAGCGGGGATACGCAGTATTTT; cdr3_aa: CASSTRSGDTQYF
j_call: TRBJ1-1; clone_size: -; d_call: -; v_call: TRBV6-1; cdr3_nt: TGTGCCAGCAGAGATGTAAGCTTGAACACTGAAGCTTTCTTT; cdr3_aa: CASRDVSLNTEAFF
j_call: TRBJ1-2; clone_size: many; d_call: -; v_call: TRBV28; cdr3_nt: TGTGCCAGCAGTCCCCTGGGGGGGTCGGGATACCGCTACACCTTC; cdr3_aa: CASSPLGGSGYRYTF
j_call: TRBJ1-2; clone_size: many; d_call: TRBD1; v_call: TRBV2; cdr3_nt: TGTGCCAGCAGTCTCTACGACAGGGACTATGGCTACACCTTC; cdr3_aa: CASSLYDRDYGYTF
j_call: TRBJ1-5; clone_size: -; d_call: -; v_call: TRBV6-2/TRBV6-3; cdr3_nt: TGTGCCAGCAGTCGGAGGGGTGGAAATCAGCCCCAGCATTTT; cdr3_aa: CASSRRGGNQPQHF
j_call: TRBJ2-2; clone_size: few; d_call: TRBD2; v_call: TRBV10-3; cdr3_nt: TGTGCCACCTCCCCGGGACTAGCGGGGAACACCGGGGAGCTGTTTTTT; cdr3_aa: CATSPGLAGNTGELFF
j_call: TRBJ2-2; clone_size: few; d_call: -; v_call: TRBV15; cdr3_nt: TGTGCCACCAGCACGGATCCGGGACGCCGCACCGGGGAGCTGTTTTTT; cdr3_aa: CATSTDPGRRTGELFF
j_call: TRBJ1-2; clone_size: many; d_call: TRBD1; v_call: TRBV5-1; cdr3_nt: TGCGCCAGCAGCTCCGGGCCTCAGGGACAGTTCTATGGCTACACCTTC; cdr3_aa: CASSSGPQGQFYGYTF
j_call: TRBJ1-1; clone_size: many; d_call: -; v_call: TRBV7-3; cdr3_nt: TGTGCCAGCAGGGAAAGCTTGAACACTGAAACTTTCTTT; cdr3_aa: CASRESLNTETFF
j_call: TRBJ1-6; clone_size: -; d_call: -; v_call: TRBV7-9; cdr3_nt: TGTGCCAGCAGCCAAGGGACAAATAATTCACCCCTCCACTTT; cdr3_aa: CASSQGTNNSPLHF
j_call: TRBJ1-1; clone_size: -; d_call: -; v_call: TRBV19; cdr3_nt: TGTGCCAGTAATCAGGGGATGAACACTGAAGCTTTCTTT; cdr3_aa: CASNQGMNTEAFF
j_call: TRBJ1-5; clone_size: many; d_call: -; v_call: TRBV27; cdr3_nt: TGTGCCAGCGGGGGATATAGCAATCAGCCCCAGCATTTT; cdr3_aa: CASGGYSNQPQHF
j_call: TRBJ2-7; clone_size: many; d_call: TRBD1; v_call: TRBV5-1; cdr3_nt: TGCGCCAGCAACACCGGGACAGGAACCTACGAGCAGTACTTC; cdr3_aa: CASNTGTGTYEQYF
j_call: TRBJ1-1; clone_size: many; d_call: -; v_call: TRBV28; cdr3_nt: TGTGCCAGCAGTTCCCCCCAGGACAACACTGAAGCTTTCTTT; cdr3_aa: CASSSPQDNTEAFF
j_call: TRBJ1-6; clone_size: many; d_call: -; v_call: TRBV2; cdr3_nt: TGTGCCAGCAGTGAAATGCTAGGGGGAGGCTCACCCCTCCACTTT; cdr3_aa: CASSEMLGGGSPLHF
j_call: TRBJ2-3; clone_size: many; d_call: TRBD2; v_call: TRBV20-1; cdr3_nt: TGCAGTGCTAGACGACTAGCGGACACAGATACGCAGTATTTT; cdr3_aa: CSARRLADTDTQYF
j_call: TRBJ1-4; clone_size: many; d_call: -; v_call: TRBV6-2/TRBV6-3; cdr3_nt: TGTGCCAGCAGTTCCAAAAGGGACGCAACTAATGAAAAACTGTTTTTT; cdr3_aa: CASSSKRDATNEKLFF
j_call: TRBJ2-1; clone_size: many; d_call: -; v_call: TRBV5-1; cdr3_nt: TGCGCCAGCAGCTTGAATAGTAGGAATGAGCAGTTCTTC; cdr3_aa: CASSLNSRNEQFF
j_call: TRBJ2-3; clone_size: -; d_call: -; v_call: TRBV7-2; cdr3_nt: TGTGCCAGCAGCTTAAGGGGTTCTCGGACAGATACGCAGTATTTT; cdr3_aa: CASSLRGSRTDTQYF
j_call: TRBJ2-2; clone_size: few; d_call: -; v_call: TRBV6-2/TRBV6-3; cdr3_nt: TGTGCCAGCAGAATGGAGGCAACCGGGGAGCTGTTTTTT; cdr3_aa: CASRMEATGELFF
j_call: TRBJ2-7; clone_size: many; d_call: TRBD2; v_call: TRBV20-1; cdr3_nt: TGCAGTGCTAGAGAAGCGGGGGGTTACGAGCAGTACTTC; cdr3_aa: CSAREAGGYEQYF
j_call: TRBJ2-5; clone_size: many; d_call: TRBD1; v_call: TRBV7-2; cdr3_nt: TGTGCCAGCAGCTTGAACAAGGGGGCCGGAGAGACCCAGTACTTC; cdr3_aa: CASSLNKGAGETQYF
j_call: TRBJ1-2; clone_size: many; d_call: TRBD1; v_call: TRBV18; cdr3_nt: TGTGCCAGCCACCCGCGGGACAGGGTCTATGGCTACACCTTC; cdr3_aa: CASHPRDRVYGYTF
j_call: TRBJ2-3; clone_size: many; d_call: -; v_call: TRBV2; cdr3_nt: TGTGCCAGCAGCGGAATCCGGGACCCGGTGATAGATACGCAGTATTTT; cdr3_aa: CASSGIRDPVIDTQYF
j_call: TRBJ2-7; clone_size: many; d_call: TRBD1; v_call: TRBV6-1; cdr3_nt: TGTGCCAGCAACTATAAGCCCGGGACAGGGATGGGCGAGCAGTACTTC; cdr3_aa: CASNYKPGTGMGEQYF
j_call: TRBJ2-1; clone_size: -; d_call: TRBD2; v_call: TRBV25-1; cdr3_nt: TGTGCCAGCAGTGGCGGGGGTCAGCAGTTCTTC; cdr3_aa: CASSGGGQQFF
j_call: TRBJ2-7; clone_size: few; d_call: TRBD2; v_call: TRBV12-3/TRBV12-4; cdr3_nt: TGTGCCAGCAGTTTTAGACTAGCGGGATTGATGTACGAGCAGTACTTC; cdr3_aa: CASSFRLAGLMYEQYF
j_call: TRBJ2-5; clone_size: many; d_call: TRBD1; v_call: TRBV29-1; cdr3_nt: TGCAGCGTTGGTCGCGGGACAGGTGGCGGAGAGACCCAGTACTTC; cdr3_aa: CSVGRGTGGGETQYF
j_call: TRBJ2-3; clone_size: many; d_call: TRBD2; v_call: TRBV12-3/TRBV12-4; cdr3_nt: TGTGCCAGCAGTTTTCTTCTAACTAGCGGGGAGAACACAGATACGCAGTATTTT; cdr3_aa: CASSFLLTSGENTDTQYF